The sample holds a few counts of the clone carrying this T cell receptor beta chain. Here immunoSEQ multiplex PCR was the method, and the copy in TCRdb shows in-frame clones only, minus some. The table lists 65,000 to 95,000 clones, approximately 91% of them singletons. The data are from a study of OX40 agonist ivuxolimab in advanced cancers. Study background: The dose of intravenous ivuxolimab that patients received every 2 weeks ranged from 0.01 to 10 mg/kg.

CDR1 and CDR2 (germline): LGHNT, FRNRAP. Trimming cost V 4 bases and J 3 bases, with 16 bases left between them. The CDR3 is 15 amino acids. This rearrangement joins TRBV12-5 to TRBJ2-7; D is perhaps TRBD2 (6 bases). Sequencing was performed on CD4+ or CD8+ T cells sorted from blood, taken in a trial of the OX40 agonist ivuxolimab. This sequence originates from an adult with an advanced solid tumor such as melanoma, head and neck, liver or kidney cancer. CDR3 in amino acids: CASGSLIGGFYEQYF. DNA for the CDR3: TGTGCTAGTGGTTCCCTAATCGGGGGATTCTACGAGCAGTACTTC.